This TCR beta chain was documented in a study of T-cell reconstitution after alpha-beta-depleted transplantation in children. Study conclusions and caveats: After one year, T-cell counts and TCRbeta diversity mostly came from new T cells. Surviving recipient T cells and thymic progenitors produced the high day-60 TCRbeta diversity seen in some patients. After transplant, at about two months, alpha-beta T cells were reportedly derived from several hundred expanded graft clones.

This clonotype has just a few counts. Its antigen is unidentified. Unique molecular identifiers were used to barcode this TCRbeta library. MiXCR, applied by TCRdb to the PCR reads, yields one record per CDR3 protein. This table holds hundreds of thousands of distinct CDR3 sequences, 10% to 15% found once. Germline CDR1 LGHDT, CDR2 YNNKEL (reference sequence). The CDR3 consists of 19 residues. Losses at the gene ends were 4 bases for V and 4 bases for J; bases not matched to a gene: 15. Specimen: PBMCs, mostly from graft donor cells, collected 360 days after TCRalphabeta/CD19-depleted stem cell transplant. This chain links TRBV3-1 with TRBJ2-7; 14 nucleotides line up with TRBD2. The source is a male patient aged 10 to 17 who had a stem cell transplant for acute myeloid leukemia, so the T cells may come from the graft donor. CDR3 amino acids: CASSPIRSGTSGRMYEQYF. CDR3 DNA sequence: TGTGCCAGCAGCCCTATTCGCTCCGGGACTAGCGGGAGAATGTACGAGCAGTACTTC.